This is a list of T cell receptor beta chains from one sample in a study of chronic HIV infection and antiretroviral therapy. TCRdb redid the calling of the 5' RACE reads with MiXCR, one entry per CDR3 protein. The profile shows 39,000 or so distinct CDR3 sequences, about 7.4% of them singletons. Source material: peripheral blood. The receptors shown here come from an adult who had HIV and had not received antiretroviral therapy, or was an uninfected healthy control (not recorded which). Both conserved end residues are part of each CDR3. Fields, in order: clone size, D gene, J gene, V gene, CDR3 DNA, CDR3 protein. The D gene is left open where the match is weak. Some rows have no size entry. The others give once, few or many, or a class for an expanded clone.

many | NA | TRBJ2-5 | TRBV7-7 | TGTGCTAGCAGCTCAGACCTGCAGACCCAGTACTTC | CASSSDLQTQYF
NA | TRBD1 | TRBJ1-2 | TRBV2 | TGTGCCAGCAGTGACGGGACAGTGTATGGCTACACCTTC | CASSDGTVYGYTF
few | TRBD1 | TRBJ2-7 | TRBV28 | TGTGCCAGCAGTTTCGAGACAGGGGCTTTCGAGCAGTACTTC | CASSFETGAFEQYF
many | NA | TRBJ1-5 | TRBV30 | TGTGCCTGGGCAACAGGGAAATATAGCAATCAGCCCCAGCATTTT | CAWATGKYSNQPQHF
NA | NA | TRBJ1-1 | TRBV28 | TGTGCCAGCAGCCCCGCGAGGGCGAACACTGAAACTTTCTTT | CASSPARANTETFF
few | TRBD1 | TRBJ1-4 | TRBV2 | TGTGCCAGCAGGGGGGACAGCACATCTGAAAAACTGTTTTTT | CASRGDSTSEKLFF
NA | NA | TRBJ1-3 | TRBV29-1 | TGCAGCGTTGTCACAGGGCTAGGGTCTGGAAACACCATATATTTT | CSVVTGLGSGNTIYF
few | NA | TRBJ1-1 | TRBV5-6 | TGTGCCAGCAACTTTTTGAACACTGAAGCTTTCTTT | CASNFLNTEAFF
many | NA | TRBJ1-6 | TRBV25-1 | TGTGCCAGCATCGGTACAGGCGCCAATTCACCCCTCCACTTT | CASIGTGANSPLHF
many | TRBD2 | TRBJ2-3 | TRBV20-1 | TGCAGTGCCGAACAGCGGGGAACAGATACGCAGTATTTT | CSAEQRGTDTQYF
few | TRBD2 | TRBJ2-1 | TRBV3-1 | TGTGCCAGCAGCCAAGTAAACGCGGGAGGTGACAATGAGCAGTTCTTC | CASSQVNAGGDNEQFF
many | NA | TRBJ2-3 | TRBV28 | TGTGCCAGCAGTGCGATAGGAACTAGCACAGATACGCAGTATTTT | CASSAIGTSTDTQYF